Given below is one T cell receptor beta chain in context. TCRdb's copy holds only in-frame clones and misses some; the assay was immunoSEQ multiplex PCR. This sample yields just under 250,000 clones, of which about 90% are seen a single time; about 3% belongs to the top ten. This sample was taken from a study of blood T cell repertoires in COVID-19. V gave up 4 bases and J gave up 1 base, with 15 bases separating them. The V gene's germline CDR1 is SNHLY and CDR2 FYNNEI. CDR3 size: 16 residues. This receptor was identified in a woman younger than 45 who had recovered from COVID-19. Sequenced sample: peripheral blood. This chain connects TRBV2 to TRBJ2-3; D might be TRBD2 (5 bases). The CDR3 protein is CASSAGLVLRTDTQYF. The CDR3 DNA is TGTGCCAGCAGTGCCGGACTGGTATTACGCACAGATACGCAGTATTTT.